The rows below give T cell receptor beta chains drawn from one sample of a study of post-analysis software for immune sequencing data. Via MiXCR, TCRdb re-called the PCR reads, giving one row per CDR3 protein. The table has approximately 440,000 distinct CDR3 sequences, around 40% seen once. Sequencing was performed on blood. These receptors were collected from a girl aged 10 to 17 with multiple sclerosis. Both conserved end residues are part of each CDR3. A D gene is named only where the DNA matches it firmly. Clone size is not always given. Where it is, it says once, few, many or a class for expanded clones.

>TRBJ2-3|-|once|TRBV2
TGTGCCAGCAGTGAACGTTTTAAGGGAGATACGCAGTATTTT
CASSERFKGDTQYF
>TRBJ2-5|TRBD2|-|TRBV6-2/TRBV6-3
TGTGCCAGCAGTTACTCGATTGTTGCAAGGGGACTAGCGGGCCACGAGACCCAGTACTTC
CASSYSIVARGLAGHETQYF
>TRBJ2-3|TRBD2|once|TRBV7-3
TGTGCCAGCAGCCCCACTAGCGGGAGTGGTACAGATACGCAGTATTTT
CASSPTSGSGTDTQYF
>TRBJ2-5|-|-|TRBV5-1
TGCGCCAGCAGCCCGGGGGTGAACCCGGGAGAGACCCAGTACTTC
CASSPGVNPGETQYF
>TRBJ2-1|TRBD1|-|TRBV20-1
TGCAGTGCTACCCGGGACAGGGGCTACAATGAGCAGTTCTTC
CSATRDRGYNEQFF
>TRBJ2-1|-|-|TRBV29-1
TGCAGCGTTGCGGGAGTGAGCTCCTACAATGAGCAGTTCTTC
CSVAGVSSYNEQFF
>TRBJ2-7|-|-|TRBV7-9
TGTGCCAGCAGCTTAGGGGACTTATTCTACGAGCAGTACTTC
CASSLGDLFYEQYF
>TRBJ2-1|-|-|TRBV2
TGTGCCAGCATGCGGCAGGGACTCCTTATATGGAATGAGCAGTTCTTC
CASMRQGLLIWNEQFF
>TRBJ1-2|-|few|TRBV12-3/TRBV12-4
TGTGCCAGCAGTTTCATCGGGAGTCACTATGGCTACACCTTC
CASSFIGSHYGYTF
>TRBJ2-1|TRBD1|-|TRBV12-3/TRBV12-4
TGTGCCAGCAATAACAGGGGAGCGCCGAGCTCCTACAATGAGCAGTTCTTC
CASNNRGAPSSYNEQFF
>TRBJ2-1|TRBD2|few|TRBV20-1
TGCAGTGCAGAACCGGGACTAGCGGGGTCCCTCAATGAGCAGTTCTTC
CSAEPGLAGSLNEQFF
>TRBJ2-5|-|few|TRBV20-1
TGCAGTGCTACCCGGACAGTCAAAGAGACCCAGTACTTC
CSATRTVKETQYF
>TRBJ2-7|-|-|TRBV7-9
TGTGCCAGCAGCTTAATGGGGGGTAACGAGCAGTACTTC
CASSLMGGNEQYF
>TRBJ2-7|TRBD2|few|TRBV5-1
TGCGCCAGCAGCCCGGGACTAGCGGGAGAGGGTCGCTCCTACGAGCAGTACTTC
CASSPGLAGEGRSYEQYF
>TRBJ2-5|-|-|TRBV11-1
TGTGCCAGCAGCTTAGGGGTGCCGGGAGAAGAGACCCAGTACTTC
CASSLGVPGEETQYF
>TRBJ2-3|TRBD2|-|TRBV24-1
TGTGCCACCAGTGACCTAGCGGGAGGGGATACGCAGTATTTT
CATSDLAGGDTQYF
>TRBJ2-7|-|many|TRBV7-6
TGTGCCAGCAGCTTGTTCTCAGGGTCCTACGAGCAGTACTTC
CASSLFSGSYEQYF
>TRBJ1-5|TRBD1|-|TRBV27
TGTGCCAGCAGTTCGGACAGGAGTGGCGAGCCCCAGCATTTT
CASSSDRSGEPQHF
>TRBJ1-1|TRBD1|-|TRBV4-3
TGCGCCAGCAGCCCCGCGACAGGGTCGGCCACTGAAGCTTTCTTT
CASSPATGSATEAFF
>TRBJ1-1|-|-|TRBV28
TGTGCCAGCAGTGATTTGCCGGGACGGGCAAACACTGAAGCTTTCTTT
CASSDLPGRANTEAFF
>TRBJ2-1|-|-|TRBV12-3/TRBV12-4
TGTGCCAGCAGTCCCCGGGTAGCGGTTAGCTCCTACAATGAGCAGTTCTTC
CASSPRVAVSSYNEQFF
>TRBJ2-1|TRBD2|few|TRBV24-1
TGTGCCACCAGTGACTCGGGAGGTCGGCAGTTCTTC
CATSDSGGRQFF
>TRBJ2-5|TRBD2|few|TRBV29-1
TGCAGCGTTGAAGGTCTAGCGGGAGTCCAGGAGACCCAGTACTTC
CSVEGLAGVQETQYF
>TRBJ2-1|TRBD2|few|TRBV7-8
TGTGCCAGCAGCTTAGCGTCTAGCGGGACCAATGAGCAGTTCTTC
CASSLASSGTNEQFF
>TRBJ2-7|-|-|TRBV5-1
TGCGCCAGCAGCTTGGAGGTCGGGTACGAGCAGTACTTC
CASSLEVGYEQYF
>TRBJ2-1|TRBD2|-|TRBV4-1
TGCGCCAGCAGCGAAGAACTAGCGGGAGGGTCCTACAATGAGCAGTTCTTC
CASSEELAGGSYNEQFF
>TRBJ1-4|-|-|TRBV18
TGTGCCAGCTCCCACACGGAGACAGGTGAAAAACTGTTTTTT
CASSHTETGEKLFF
>TRBJ2-4|-|few|TRBV5-6
TGTGCCAGCAGCTTAACGGGATCCAAAAACATTCAGTACTTC
CASSLTGSKNIQYF
>TRBJ2-2|-|-|TRBV7-8
TGTGCCAGCAGCTTACTTCCGGGACTGACTTTTTTTTCCGGGGAGCTGTTTTTT
CASSLLPGLTFFSGELFF
>TRBJ2-5|TRBD2|few|TRBV7-2
TGTGCCAGCAGCTTAGAAGTCGGGAGGCGGAAGACCCAGTACTTC
CASSLEVGRRKTQYF
>TRBJ2-4|TRBD2|few|TRBV20-1
TGCAGTGCCAACCTAGCGGGAGAAGAGTACTTC
CSANLAGEEYF
>TRBJ1-2|TRBD1|-|TRBV15
TGTGCCACCAGCAGAGATTCAGGGGACAGGGGCTATGGCTACACCTTC
CATSRDSGDRGYGYTF
>TRBJ2-5|-|few|TRBV5-4
TGTGCCAGCAGCTTAGGGCAGTTCAAAGAGACCCAGTACTTC
CASSLGQFKETQYF
>TRBJ2-7|TRBD1|-|TRBV7-3
TGTGCCAGCAGCACAGGACAGGGCCACGAGCAGTACTTC
CASSTGQGHEQYF
>TRBJ1-5|TRBD1|-|TRBV6-1
TGTGCCAGCAGTGGACAGGGGAAACGTCAGCCCCAGCATTTT
CASSGQGKRQPQHF
>TRBJ1-5|-|few|TRBV3-1
TGTGCCAGCAGCCGACCCGGAAATCAGCCCCAGCATTTT
CASSRPGNQPQHF
>TRBJ1-1|-|once|TRBV6-2/TRBV6-3
TGTGCCAGCAGTTACTCAAGGCAGGATCCTTCTGAAGCTTTCTTT
CASSYSRQDPSEAFF
>TRBJ2-3|TRBD2|once|TRBV5-1
TGCGCCAGCAGCTTGGCCAAAACCGGGGGGACCCTCCGAGCGACAGATACGCAGTATTTT
CASSLAKTGGTLRATDTQYF